Below, 5 T cell receptor beta chains from the same sample are listed, as sequenced in a study of cytomegalovirus exposure and HLA in healthy donors. The PCR ran on 60 Vbeta and 13 Jbeta primers. Profiled with immunoSEQ multiplex PCR; TCRdb holds only in-frame clones, not every one. There are a few hundred thousand clones in the sample; about 75% occur only once, and around 1.8% lies in the top ten. The material sequenced was PBMCs. These receptors were obtained from a man younger than 35 in good health and CMV-seronegative.

The genes are TRBV10-3 and TRBJ2-2; weak D call: TRBD1 (5 bases). The CDR3 covers 18 residues. Germline V gene lookup returns CDR1 ENHRY and CDR2 SYGVKD. V gave up 0 bases and J gave up 6 bases, with 20 bases separating them. The CDR3 sequence is CAISESGRGRANAGELFF. Here the CDR3 DNA reads TGTGCCATCAGTGAGTCGGGTAGAGGCAGGGCCAACGCCGGGGAGCTGTTTTTT.

The chain carries TRBV5-1 and TRBJ2-2, with 7 bases matching TRBD1. Trimming took 1 base from V and 6 from J; bases not matched to a gene: 3. The CDR3 is 14 residues long. CDR1 and CDR2 (germline): SGHRS, YFSETQ. The CDR3 DNA follows: TGCGCCAGCAGCTTGCGGCAGGGGGCCGGGGAGCTGTTTTTT. Residues: CASSLRQGAGELFF.

The chain combines TRBV5-1 with TRBJ2-7; 13 bases fit TRBD2. CDR1 and CDR2 from the germline V gene are SGHRS and YFSETQ. CDR3 size: 13 residues. Trimming cost V 8 bases and J 3 bases; bases outside gene matches: 2. The CDR3 DNA reads as TGCGCCAGTCGGACTAGCGGGAGCTACGAGCAGTACTTC. Residues: CASRTSGSYEQYF.

The J gene is TRBJ1-6, the V gene TRBV25-1; D is perhaps TRBD1 (6 bases). This CDR3 comprises 12 residues. Per the germline V gene, CDR1 is MGHDK and CDR2 is SYGVNS. The V end was cut by 10 bases, the J end by 5 bases, with 9 bases between. DNA for the CDR3: TGTGCCACCGGACAGAATAATTCACCCCTCCACTTT. As protein: CATGQNNSPLHF.

This clone was detected only once. The chain carries TRBV7-9 and TRBJ1-4; the match to TRBD1 covers 8 bases. The CDR3 runs to 18 residues. V trimming: 5 bases; J trimming: 3 bases; junction bases outside the gene matches: 14. The V gene's germline CDR1 is SEHNR and CDR2 FQNEAQ (reference sequence). CDR3 DNA: TGTGCCAGCAGCCCGAGCCTGGCAGGGGGCTTGGCTAATGAAAAACTGTTTTTT. This sequence encodes CASSPSLAGGLANEKLFF.